This T cell receptor (beta chain) was sequenced during a study of OX40 agonist ivuxolimab in advanced cancers. On this clone itself: Its specificity is not known.

There are 13 residues in the CDR3. V was pared by 3 bases and J by 8 bases, with 6 bases of the junction left unmatched. Germline V gene sequence: CDR1 SGHNT, CDR2 YYREEE (reference sequence). Study-wide points: The average count of expanded clones was higher among CD8+ T cells than among CD4+.

The assay was immunoSEQ multiplex PCR, and TCRdb's table has in-frame clones only and misses some. The sample lists about 30,000 clones, roughly 76% occurring once. The source was CD4+ or CD8+ T cells sorted from blood, collected in a trial of the OX40 agonist ivuxolimab. This TCR came from an adult with an advanced solid tumor such as melanoma, head and neck, liver or kidney cancer. V usage is TRBV5-4 and J usage is TRBJ1-2; 8 positions agree with TRBD1. The CDR3 nucleotides read TGTGCCAGCAGCTCGAGGACAGGGATGGGCTACACCTTC. Amino acid sequence: CASSSRTGMGYTF. The full variable domain, completed using reference TRBV5-4 and TRBJ1-2, is ETGVTQSPTHLIKTRGQQVTLRCSSQSGHNTVSWYQQALGQGPQFIFQYYREEENGRGNFPPRFSGLQFPNYSSELNVNALELDDSALYLCASSSRTGMGYTFGSGTRLTVV.